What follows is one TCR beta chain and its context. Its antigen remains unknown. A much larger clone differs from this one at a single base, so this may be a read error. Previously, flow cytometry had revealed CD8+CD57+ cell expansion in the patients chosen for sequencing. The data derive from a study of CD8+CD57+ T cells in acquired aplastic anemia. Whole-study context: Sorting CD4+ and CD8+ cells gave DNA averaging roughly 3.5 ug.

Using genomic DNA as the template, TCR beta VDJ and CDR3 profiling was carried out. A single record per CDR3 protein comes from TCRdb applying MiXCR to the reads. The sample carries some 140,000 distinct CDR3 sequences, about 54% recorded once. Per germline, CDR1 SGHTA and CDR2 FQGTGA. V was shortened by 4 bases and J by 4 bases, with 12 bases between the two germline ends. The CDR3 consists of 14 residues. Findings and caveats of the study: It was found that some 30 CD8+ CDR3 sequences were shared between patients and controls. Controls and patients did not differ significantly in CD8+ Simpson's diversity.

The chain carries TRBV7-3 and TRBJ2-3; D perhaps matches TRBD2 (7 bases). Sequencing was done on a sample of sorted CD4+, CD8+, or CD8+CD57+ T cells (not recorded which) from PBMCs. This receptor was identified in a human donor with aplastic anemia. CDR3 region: CASSWVGGPDTQYF. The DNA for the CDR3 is TGTGCCAGCAGCTGGGTCGGGGGGCCAGATACGCAGTATTTT.